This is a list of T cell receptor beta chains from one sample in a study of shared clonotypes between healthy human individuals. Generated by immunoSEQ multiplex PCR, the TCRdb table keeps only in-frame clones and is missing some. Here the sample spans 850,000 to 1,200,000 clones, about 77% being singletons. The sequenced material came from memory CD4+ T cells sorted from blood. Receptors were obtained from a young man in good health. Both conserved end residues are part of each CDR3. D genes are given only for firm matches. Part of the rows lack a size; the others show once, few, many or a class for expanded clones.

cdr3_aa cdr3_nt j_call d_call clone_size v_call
CAISEPGQGSSNTIYF TGTGCCATCAGTGAACCGGGACAGGGATCTTCAAACACCATATATTTT TRBJ1-3 TRBD1 . TRBV10-3
CASSPGKGYGYTF TGTGCCAGCAGTCCGGGAAAGGGCTATGGCTACACCTTC TRBJ1-2 . . TRBV6-1
CASSFSLAGYNEQFF TGTGCCAGCAGTTTTTCACTAGCGGGCTACAATGAGCAGTTCTTC TRBJ2-1 TRBD2 . TRBV28
CSASSVYGYTF TGCAGTGCTAGCTCTGTGTATGGCTACACCTTC TRBJ1-2 . few TRBV20-1
CAWSGGTGITGELFF TGTGCCTGGAGTGGGGGGACAGGGATAACCGGGGAGCTGTTTTTT TRBJ2-2 TRBD1 . TRBV30
CASSLPYGGYTF TGTGCCAGCAGCCTACCATACGGTGGCTACACCTTC TRBJ1-2 . . TRBV6-5
CAISDGRPTYNEQFF TGTGCCATCAGTGATGGGAGGCCGACGTACAATGAGCAGTTCTTC TRBJ2-1 . . TRBV10-3
CASSEGGTSGSRPSTDTQYF TGTGCCAGCAGTGAAGGGGGGACTAGCGGGAGCCGACCGAGCACAGATACGCAGTATTTT TRBJ2-3 TRBD2 . TRBV6-1
CASRPSGVLGEQYF TGTGCCAGCAGACCTAGCGGAGTCCTCGGCGAGCAGTACTTC TRBJ2-7 TRBD2 . TRBV6-6
CASSFFRGGNTEAFF TGTGCCAGCAGCTTTTTCCGGGGTGGGAACACTGAAGCTTTCTTT TRBJ1-1 . . TRBV7-2
CASSFGLNTEAFF TGTGCCAGCAGCTTTGGATTGAACACTGAAGCTTTCTTT TRBJ1-1 . few TRBV7-9
CASTPSLADTGELFF TGTGCCAGCACCCCCTCTTTGGCGGACACCGGGGAGCTGTTTTTT TRBJ2-2 . . TRBV7-8
CASSQQQGLNSPLHF TGCGCCAGCAGTCAACAACAGGGGTTGAATTCACCCCTCCACTTT TRBJ1-6 TRBD1 . TRBV5-1
CASSSGGVDTEAFF TGTGCCAGCAGCTCAGGGGGCGTCGACACTGAAGCTTTCTTT TRBJ1-1 TRBD1 . TRBV5-4
CASSQGGYGYTF TGTGCCAGCAGCCAAGGAGGGTACGGCTACACCTTC TRBJ1-2 . once TRBV14
CASSLLGQGNTEAFF TGTGCCAGCAGCTTATTAGGGCAGGGGAACACTGAAGCTTTCTTT TRBJ1-1 . . TRBV5-4
CASSLGLAGKETQYF TGTGCCAGCAGCTTAGGACTAGCGGGAAAAGAGACCCAGTACTTC TRBJ2-5 TRBD2 . TRBV7-2
CASSPQRGGEQYF TGCGCCAGCAGCCCCCAAAGAGGAGGGGAGCAGTACTTC TRBJ2-7 . . TRBV4-1
CASSLFGTGYNEQFF TGTGCCAGCAGCTTATTCGGGACAGGGTACAATGAGCAGTTCTTC TRBJ2-1 TRBD1 . TRBV11-3
CASSLAGEAQFF TGTGCCAGCAGCTTAGCAGGGGAGGCACAGTTCTTC TRBJ2-1 . once TRBV7-9
CASSKGEGVAFF TGTGCCAGCAGCAAAGGGGAGGGCGTAGCTTTCTTT TRBJ1-1 . . TRBV21-1
CASSKTVATEAFF TGTGCCAGCAGCAAAACAGTGGCCACTGAAGCTTTCTTT TRBJ1-1 . . TRBV9
CASSRGNSPLHF TGTGCCAGCAGTAGGGGAAATTCACCCCTCCACTTT TRBJ1-6 . . TRBV2
CASSRQPGSYEQYF TGTGCCAGCAGCCGACAGCCCGGATCCTACGAGCAGTACTTC TRBJ2-7 . . TRBV27
CASSSTDTQYF TGTGCCAGCAGTTCTACAGATACGCAGTATTTT TRBJ2-3 . . TRBV6-6
CASSLLPNSYEQYF TGTGCCAGCAGCTTACTACCAAACTCCTACGAGCAGTACTTC TRBJ2-7 . . TRBV11-2
CASSRRDSYTGELFF TGTGCCAGCTCACGCCGGGACAGTTACACCGGGGAGCTGTTTTTT TRBJ2-2 TRBD1 once TRBV18
CASSGGHLRQGAKTEAFF TGTGCCAGCAGCGGAGGCCACCTTAGACAGGGGGCAAAAACTGAAGCTTTCTTT TRBJ1-1 TRBD1 . TRBV9
CASSGHTGYEQYF TGTGCCAGCAGCGGTCACACCGGATACGAGCAGTACTTC TRBJ2-7 . . TRBV9
CASSLAGEQYF TGCGCCAGCAGCTTGGCCGGCGAGCAGTACTTC TRBJ2-7 . . TRBV5-1
CASSPGVAATYEQYF TGTGCCAGCAGCCCCGGGGTAGCGGCCACCTACGAGCAGTACTTC TRBJ2-7 . . TRBV7-3
CASSIVGQGAEAFF TGTGCCAGTAGTATAGTAGGCCAGGGGGCTGAAGCTTTCTTT TRBJ1-1 TRBD1 . TRBV19
CAGFRHFTSGANVLTF TGTGCCGGATTCCGACACTTCACCTCTGGGGCCAACGTCCTGACTTTC TRBJ2-6 . . TRBV5-6
CASSIGLAGGQETQYF TGTGCCAGTAGTATAGGACTAGCGGGAGGGCAGGAGACCCAGTACTTC TRBJ2-5 TRBD2 . TRBV19
CASSLARAGGPRETQYF TGTGCCAGCAGCTTAGCGAGGGCGGGGGGGCCGAGAGAGACCCAGTACTTC TRBJ2-5 TRBD2 once TRBV7-8
CASSPGQLLTYF TGTGCCAGCAGCCCGGGACAGCTATTAACATATTTT TRBJ1-3 TRBD1 few TRBV14